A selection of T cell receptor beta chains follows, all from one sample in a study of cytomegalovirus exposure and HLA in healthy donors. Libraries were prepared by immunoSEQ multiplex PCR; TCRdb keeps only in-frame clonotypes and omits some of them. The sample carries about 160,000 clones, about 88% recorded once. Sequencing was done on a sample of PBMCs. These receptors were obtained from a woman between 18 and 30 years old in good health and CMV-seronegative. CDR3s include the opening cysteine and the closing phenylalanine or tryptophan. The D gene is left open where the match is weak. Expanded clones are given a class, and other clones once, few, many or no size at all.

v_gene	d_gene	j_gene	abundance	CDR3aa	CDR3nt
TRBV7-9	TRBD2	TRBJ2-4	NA	CSSSGLGDIQYF	TGTTCCAGCAGCGGACTAGGGGACATTCAGTACTTC
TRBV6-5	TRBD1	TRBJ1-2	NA	CASSRRQGKDGYTF	TGTGCCAGCAGCCGACGACAGGGAAAGGATGGCTACACCTTC
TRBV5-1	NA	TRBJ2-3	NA	CASSAGQSTDTQYF	TGCGCCAGCAGCGCGGGACAGAGCACAGATACGCAGTATTTT
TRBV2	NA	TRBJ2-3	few	CASNLLTRGSTDTQYF	TGTGCCAGCAACCTTCTTACCAGAGGGAGCACAGATACGCAGTATTTT
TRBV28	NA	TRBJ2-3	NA	CASSFGGLTDTQYF	TGTGCCAGCAGTTTCGGGGGACTCACAGATACGCAGTATTTT
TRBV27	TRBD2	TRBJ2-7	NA	CASSSLGGSSYEQYF	TGTGCCAGCAGTTCCTTAGGCGGGAGCTCCTACGAGCAGTACTTC
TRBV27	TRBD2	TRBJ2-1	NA	CASSFQAGGPSEQFF	TGTGCCAGCAGTTTTCAAGCGGGGGGGCCGTCTGAGCAGTTCTTC
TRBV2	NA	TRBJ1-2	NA	CASSEALRGGDYGYTF	TGTGCCAGCAGTGAAGCGCTTCGGGGAGGGGACTATGGCTACACCTTC
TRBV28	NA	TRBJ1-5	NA	CASSLARYSNQPQHF	TGTGCCAGCAGTTTGGCCAGGTATAGCAATCAGCCCCAGCATTTT
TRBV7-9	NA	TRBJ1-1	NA	CASSGTGTEAFF	TGTGCCAGCAGCGGCACGGGGACTGAAGCTTTCTTT
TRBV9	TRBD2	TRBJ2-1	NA	CASSVWVAGTYNEQFF	TGTGCCAGCAGCGTTTGGGTAGCGGGAACCTACAATGAGCAGTTCTTC
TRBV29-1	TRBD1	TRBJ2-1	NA	CSVVGTGTSKGYNEQFF	TGCAGCGTGGTAGGGACAGGTACTTCCAAGGGATACAATGAGCAGTTCTTC
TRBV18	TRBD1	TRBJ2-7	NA	CASSPLDRGYEQYF	TGTGCCAGCTCACCTCTGGACAGGGGCTACGAGCAGTACTTC
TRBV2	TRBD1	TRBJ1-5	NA	CASSIQGAAANQPQHF	TGTGCCAGCAGTATACAGGGGGCCGCGGCCAATCAGCCCCAGCATTTT
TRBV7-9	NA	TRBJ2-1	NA	CASSLGVGRLYNEQFF	TGTGCCAGCAGCTTGGGTGTTGGCAGGCTCTACAATGAGCAGTTCTTC
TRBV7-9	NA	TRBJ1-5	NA	CASSLNSGGGNQPQHF	TGTGCCAGCAGCTTAAATTCTGGGGGAGGGAATCAGCCCCAGCATTTT
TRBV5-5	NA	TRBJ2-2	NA	CASSLGQDTGELFF	TGTGCCAGCAGCCTCGGACAAGACACCGGGGAGCTGTTTTTT
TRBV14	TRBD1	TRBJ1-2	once	CASSPRQGSGYTF	TGTGCCAGCAGCCCCCGACAGGGCTCTGGCTACACCTTC
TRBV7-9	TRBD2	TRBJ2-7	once	CSSSSYARTSGNYEQYF	TGTTCCAGCAGCTCTTATGCTCGGACTAGCGGGAACTACGAGCAGTACTTC
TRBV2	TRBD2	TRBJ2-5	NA	CASRRGGAGGQETQYF	TGTGCCAGCAGGAGGGGCGGGGCGGGGGGCCAAGAGACCCAGTACTTC
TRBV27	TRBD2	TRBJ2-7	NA	CASSLLGGGGLDTYEQYF	TGTGCCAGCAGTTTATTGGGTGGGGGGGGACTAGATACCTACGAGCAGTACTTC
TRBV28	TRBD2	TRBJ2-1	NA	CASSGRVPGLAGGIRSYNEQFF	TGTGCCAGCAGCGGACGGGTACCGGGACTAGCGGGAGGGATCAGGTCCTACAATGAGCAGTTCTTC
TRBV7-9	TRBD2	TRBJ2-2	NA	CASSPPGGAIGELFF	TGTGCCAGCAGCCCCCCGGGAGGGGCCATCGGGGAGCTGTTTTTT
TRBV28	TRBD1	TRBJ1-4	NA	CASTLGQGVVFF	TGTGCCAGCACCCTTGGACAGGGAGTAGTGTTTTTT
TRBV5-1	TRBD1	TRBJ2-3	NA	CASSLGGGPTDTQYF	TGCGCCAGCAGCTTGGGAGGGGGCCCAACAGATACGCAGTATTTT
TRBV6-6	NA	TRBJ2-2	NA	CASLGHTNTGELFF	TGTGCCAGCTTAGGACACACCAACACCGGGGAGCTGTTTTTT
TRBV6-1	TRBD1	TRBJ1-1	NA	CAVQGDTEAFF	TGTGCAGTACAGGGGGACACTGAAGCTTTCTTT
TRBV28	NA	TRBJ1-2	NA	CASSPPGHRFVHYTF	TGTGCCAGCAGTCCCCCGGGACATCGCTTCGTGCACTACACCTTC
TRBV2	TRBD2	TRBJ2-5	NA	CATSGVAGGETQYF	TGTGCCACCAGTGGCGTCGCGGGGGGAGAGACCCAGTACTTC
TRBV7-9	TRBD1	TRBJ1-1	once	CASSQGETEAFF	TGTGCCAGCAGCCAGGGGGAGACTGAAGCTTTCTTT
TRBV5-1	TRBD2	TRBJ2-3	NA	CASSLGTSGTDTQYF	TGCGCCAGCAGCTTGGGGACTAGCGGCACAGATACGCAGTATTTT